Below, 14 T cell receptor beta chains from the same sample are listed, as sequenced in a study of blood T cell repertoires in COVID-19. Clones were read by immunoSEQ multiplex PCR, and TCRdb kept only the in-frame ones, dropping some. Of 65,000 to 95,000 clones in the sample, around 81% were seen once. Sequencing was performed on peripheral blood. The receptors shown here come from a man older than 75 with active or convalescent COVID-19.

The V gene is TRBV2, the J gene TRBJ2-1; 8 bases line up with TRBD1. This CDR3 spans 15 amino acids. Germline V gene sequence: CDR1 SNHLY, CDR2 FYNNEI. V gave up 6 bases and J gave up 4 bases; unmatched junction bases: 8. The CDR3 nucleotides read TGTGCCAGCAGCTACAGGGGGGACCCATACAATGAGCAGTTCTTC. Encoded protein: CASSYRGDPYNEQFF.

CDR3 protein: CASRSRVLTEAFF. CDR3 nucleotide sequence: TGTGCCAGCAGATCCAGGGTTCTAACTGAAGCTTTCTTT. J is TRBJ1-1 and V is TRBV28; a weak D match, TRBD1 (5 bases). V lost 6 bases, J lost 5 bases, and 13 bases lay in between. Germline lookup yields CDR1 MDHEN and CDR2 SYDVKM. The CDR3 sequence is 13 residues long.

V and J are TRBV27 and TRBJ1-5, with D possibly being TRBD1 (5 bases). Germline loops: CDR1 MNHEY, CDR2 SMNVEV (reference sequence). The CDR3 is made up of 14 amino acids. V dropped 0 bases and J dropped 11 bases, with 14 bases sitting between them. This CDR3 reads CASSLSSQGSSQHF. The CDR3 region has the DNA TGTGCCAGCAGTTTATCCAGCCAGGGATCCTCCCAGCATTTT.

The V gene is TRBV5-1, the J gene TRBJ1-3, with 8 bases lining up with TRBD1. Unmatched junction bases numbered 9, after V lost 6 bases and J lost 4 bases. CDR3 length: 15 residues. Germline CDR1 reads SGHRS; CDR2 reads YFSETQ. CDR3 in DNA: TGCGCCAGCACTTACGGACAGGGAACCGGAAACACCATATATTTT. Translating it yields CASTYGQGTGNTIYF.

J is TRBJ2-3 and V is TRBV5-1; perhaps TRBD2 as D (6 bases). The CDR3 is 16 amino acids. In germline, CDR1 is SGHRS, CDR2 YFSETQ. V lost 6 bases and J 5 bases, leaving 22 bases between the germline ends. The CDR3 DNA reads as TGCGCCAGCAAGTGGTTTCTAGCGCGTTCTGGAGATACGCAGTATTTT. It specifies CASKWFLARSGDTQYF. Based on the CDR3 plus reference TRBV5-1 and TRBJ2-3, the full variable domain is KAGVTQTPRYLIKTRGQQVTLSCSPISGHRSVSWYQQTPGQGLQFLFEYFSETQRNKGNFPGRFSGRQFSNSRSEMNVSTLELGDSALYLCASKWFLARSGDTQYFGPGTRLTVL.

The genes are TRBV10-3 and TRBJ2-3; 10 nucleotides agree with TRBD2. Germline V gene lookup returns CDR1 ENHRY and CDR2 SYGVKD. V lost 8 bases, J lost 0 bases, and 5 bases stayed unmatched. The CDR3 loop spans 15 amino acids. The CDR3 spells CAISVAGGSTDTQYF. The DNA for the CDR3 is TGTGCCATCTCTGTAGCGGGAGGAAGCACAGATACGCAGTATTTT.

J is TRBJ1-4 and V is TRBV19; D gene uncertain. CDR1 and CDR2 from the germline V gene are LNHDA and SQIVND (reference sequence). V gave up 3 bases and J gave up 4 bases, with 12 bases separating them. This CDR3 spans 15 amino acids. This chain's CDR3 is CASSIYAGVNEKLFF. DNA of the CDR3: TGTGCCAGTAGTATTTATGCCGGGGTTAATGAAAAACTGTTTTTT.

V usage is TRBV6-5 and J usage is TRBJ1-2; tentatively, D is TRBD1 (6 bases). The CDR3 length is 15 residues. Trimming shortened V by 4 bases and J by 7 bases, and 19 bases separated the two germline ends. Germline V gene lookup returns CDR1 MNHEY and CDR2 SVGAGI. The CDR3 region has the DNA TGTGCCAGCAGTTTGTACCCCCAGGGGCTCTCTGGCTACACCTTC. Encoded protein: CASSLYPQGLSGYTF.

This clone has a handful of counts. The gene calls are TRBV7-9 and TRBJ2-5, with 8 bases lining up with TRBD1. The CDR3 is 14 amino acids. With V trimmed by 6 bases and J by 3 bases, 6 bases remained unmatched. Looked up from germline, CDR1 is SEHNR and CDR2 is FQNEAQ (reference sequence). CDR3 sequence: CASSSTDREETQYF. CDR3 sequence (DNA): TGTGCCAGCAGTAGTACGGACAGGGAAGAGACCCAGTACTTC.

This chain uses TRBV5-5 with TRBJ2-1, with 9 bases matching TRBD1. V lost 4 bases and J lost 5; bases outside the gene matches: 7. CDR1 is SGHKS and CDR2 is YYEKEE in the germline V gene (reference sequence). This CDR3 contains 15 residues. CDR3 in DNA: TGTGCCAGCAGCCATACAGGGGGCCTTGACAATGAGCAGTTCTTC. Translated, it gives CASSHTGGLDNEQFF.

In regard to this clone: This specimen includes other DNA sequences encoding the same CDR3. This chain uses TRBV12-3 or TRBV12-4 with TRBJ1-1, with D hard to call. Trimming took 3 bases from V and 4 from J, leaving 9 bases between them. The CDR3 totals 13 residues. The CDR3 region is CASSFPGSTEAFF. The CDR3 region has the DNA TGTGCCAGCAGTTTCCCGGGGAGCACTGAAGCTTTCTTT.

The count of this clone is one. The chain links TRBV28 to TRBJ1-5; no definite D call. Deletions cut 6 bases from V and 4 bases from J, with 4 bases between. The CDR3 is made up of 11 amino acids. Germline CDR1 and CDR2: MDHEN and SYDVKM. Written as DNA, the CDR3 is TGTGCCAGCAGCCAGAATCAGCCCCAGCATTTT. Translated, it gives CASSQNQPQHF.

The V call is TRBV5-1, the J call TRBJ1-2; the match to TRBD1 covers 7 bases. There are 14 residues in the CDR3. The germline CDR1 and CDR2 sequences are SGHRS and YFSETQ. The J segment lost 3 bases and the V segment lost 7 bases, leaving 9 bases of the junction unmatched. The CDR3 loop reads CASGEDRLYYGYTF. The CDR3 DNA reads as TGCGCCAGCGGAGAGGACAGGCTATACTATGGCTACACCTTC.

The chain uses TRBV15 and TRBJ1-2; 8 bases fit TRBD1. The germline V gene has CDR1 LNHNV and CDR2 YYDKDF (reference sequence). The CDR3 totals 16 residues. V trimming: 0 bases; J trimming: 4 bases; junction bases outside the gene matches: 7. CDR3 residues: CATSRDKAGGGYGYTF. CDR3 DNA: TGTGCCACCAGCAGAGATAAGGCAGGGGGCGGCTATGGCTACACCTTC.